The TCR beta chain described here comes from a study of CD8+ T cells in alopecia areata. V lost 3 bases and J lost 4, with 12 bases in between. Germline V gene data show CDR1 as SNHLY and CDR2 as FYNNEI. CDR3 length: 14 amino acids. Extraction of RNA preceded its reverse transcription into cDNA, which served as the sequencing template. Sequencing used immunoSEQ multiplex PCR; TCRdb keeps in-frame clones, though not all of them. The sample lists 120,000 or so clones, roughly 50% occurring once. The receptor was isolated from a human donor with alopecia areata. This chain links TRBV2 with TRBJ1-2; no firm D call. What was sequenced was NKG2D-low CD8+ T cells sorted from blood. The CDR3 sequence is CASSDVGFFYGYTF. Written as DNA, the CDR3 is TGTGCCAGCAGTGACGTCGGTTTCTTCTATGGCTACACCTTC.